A selection of T cell receptor beta chains follows, all from one sample in a study of blood T cell repertoires in COVID-19. The data were produced by immunoSEQ multiplex PCR, yet TCRdb's version contains in-frame clones alone and is incomplete. The sample comprises over 200,000 clones, under 90% of which are singletons, and less than 2% rests with the top ten. Sequenced sample: PBMCs or T cells enriched from blood (not recorded which). The receptors were sampled from a man between 60 and 75 years old who had recovered from COVID-19. CDR3s include the opening cysteine and the closing phenylalanine or tryptophan.

v_call	j_call	cdr3_aa
TRBV4-3	TRBJ1-2	CASSPSATGGLSF
TRBV24-1	TRBJ2-3	CATSVVTPRGGLQYF
TRBV18	TRBJ2-7	CASSPPGGIYEQYF
TRBV6-5	TRBJ1-2	CASSDSKSRDYGYTF
TRBV5-1	TRBJ2-5	CASSVGTAQETQYF
TRBV5-1	TRBJ1-4	CASSYGPASTNEKLFF
TRBV14	TRBJ1-6	CASSQVTPLEGRNSPLHF
TRBV7-2	TRBJ1-1	CASSNSNEAFF
TRBV29-1	TRBJ2-3	CSVVGRRDTQYF
TRBV2	TRBJ2-4	CASSIPQGGKNIQYF
TRBV9	TRBJ2-2	CASSVAGGNTGELFF
TRBV5-1	TRBJ2-1	CASSFRATGNYNEQFF
TRBV23-1	TRBJ1-2	CASSQSGVGYGYTF
TRBV6-6	TRBJ1-1	CASSGQLGTEAFF
TRBV19	TRBJ2-5	CASSIWSQETQYF
TRBV19	TRBJ2-3	CASSNRADTQYF
TRBV18	TRBJ1-5	CASSSGVGRNQPQHF
TRBV7-9	TRBJ1-1	CASSLVYNTEAFF
TRBV19	TRBJ2-3	CASRQTSADTQYF
TRBV29-1	TRBJ1-2	CSVEDLGGLYGYTF
TRBV3-1/TRBV3-2	TRBJ1-2	CASSRLYGQANYGYTF
TRBV5-1	TRBJ2-3	CASSLGQGVGDTQYF
TRBV29-1	TRBJ2-3	CSVAVAGGDTQYF
TRBV29-1	TRBJ2-3	CSVGLASGGTDTQYF
TRBV19	TRBJ1-2	CASSIQGAGDGYTF